This entry lists 22 T cell receptor beta chains sequenced from one sample in a study of blood T cell repertoires in COVID-19. The data were produced by immunoSEQ multiplex PCR, yet TCRdb's version contains in-frame clones alone and is incomplete. The sample has approximately 130,000 clones; about 86% are singletons. Sequencing was carried out using peripheral blood. These receptors originate from a woman between 55 and 75 years old with active or convalescent COVID-19.

The rearrangement uses TRBV29-1 and TRBJ1-1, with 7 bases aligning to TRBD1. This CDR3 has 13 residues. With V trimmed by 3 bases and J by 1 base, 2 bases remained unmatched. CDR1 is SQVTM, CDR2 ANQGSEA, per germline. The CDR3 is CSVEGTANTEAFF. The CDR3 bases are TGCAGCGTTGAGGGGACAGCGAACACTGAAGCTTTCTTT.

The sample holds a few counts of this clone. The rearrangement uses TRBV6-5 and TRBJ2-1, with a tentative D call TRBD2 (6 bases). The CDR3 extends over 13 amino acids. The germline V gene has CDR1 MNHEY and CDR2 SVGAGI. V was shortened by 6 bases and J by 6 bases, with 12 bases between the two germline ends. Here the CDR3 DNA reads TGTGCCAGCAGACATCCGGAGGGCAATGAGCAGTTCTTC. Amino acids: CASRHPEGNEQFF.

CDR3 amino acids: CASSLGGGISGNTIYF. CDR3 coding DNA: TGTGCCAGCAGCTTAGGCGGAGGGATCTCTGGAAACACCATATATTTT. V and J are TRBV7-2 and TRBJ1-3; D is uncertain. There are 16 residues in the CDR3. CDR1 and CDR2 from the germline V gene are SGHTA and FQGNSA. The V end lost 1 base, the J end lost 0 bases, and 10 bases lay between the germline ends.

In this sample, this clone turned up a few times. The rearrangement joins TRBV6-1 to TRBJ1-6; 7 positions agree with TRBD1. The ends lost 0 bases at V and 13 bases at J; junction bases unmatched: 9. CDR1 is MNHNS, CDR2 SASEGT, per germline. This CDR3 has 15 amino acids. The CDR3 reads CASSEATGEVYPLHF. The DNA for the CDR3 is TGTGCCAGCAGTGAAGCAACAGGGGAGGTGTATCCCCTCCACTTT.

The V call is TRBV5-1, the J call TRBJ2-3; 7 bases map to TRBD1. With V trimmed by 4 bases and J by 2 bases, 10 bases remained unmatched. Germline CDR1 is SGHRS and CDR2 is YFSETQ. The CDR3 runs to 16 residues. The CDR3 spells CASSLTGYPSTDTQYF. The CDR3 coding sequence is TGCGCCAGCAGCCTGACAGGGTACCCCTCCACAGATACGCAGTATTTT.

This clone was observed a handful of times. The J gene is TRBJ1-5, the V gene TRBV4-1; 8 nucleotides match TRBD1. The CDR3 length is 16 residues. Trimming took 7 bases from V and 0 from J; bases not matched to a gene: 8. The germline CDR1 and CDR2 sequences are MGHRA and YSYEKL. The CDR3 here is CASTRDRGDSNQPQHF. The DNA of the CDR3 is TGCGCCAGCACCCGAGACAGGGGAGATAGCAATCAGCCCCAGCATTTT.

This clone has a handful of counts. The chain couples TRBV6-2 or TRBV6-3 to TRBJ1-1; TRBD1 might be the D (6 bases). This CDR3 is 18 amino acids long. V was clipped by 7 bases and J by 2 bases, with 26 bases between them. Germline V gives CDR1 MNHEY, CDR2 SVGEGT. Here the CDR3 reads CASTPVSGHQSPNTEAFF. The CDR3 nucleotides are TGTGCCAGCACCCCAGTATCGGGACACCAAAGTCCCAACACTGAAGCTTTCTTT.

The CDR3 reads CASSLLRVRTEAFF. CDR3 nucleotides: TGTGCCAGCAGCTTGTTGAGGGTAAGGACTGAAGCTTTCTTT. The chain has TRBV5-6 and TRBJ1-1, with unresolved D. The CDR3 is made up of 14 amino acids. The V gene lost 1 base and the J gene lost 5 bases, with 12 bases spanning the gap. Germline V lookup: CDR1 SGHDT, CDR2 YYEEEE.

This CDR3 reads CASSSPPGQGQPQHF. DNA for the CDR3: TGTGCCAGCAGCTCTCCTCCGGGACAGGGTCAGCCCCAGCATTTT. The rearrangement uses TRBV28 and TRBJ1-5; 9 positions match TRBD1. The V segment lost 6 bases and the J segment 6 bases; nucleotides outside the gene matches: 9. Germline V gene data show CDR1 as MDHEN and CDR2 as SYDVKM. There are 15 residues in the CDR3. Full variable domain (outside the CDR3, taken from reference TRBV28 and TRBJ1-5): DVKVTQSSRYLVKRTGEKVFLECVQDMDHENMFWYRQDPGLGLRLIYFSYDVKMKEKGDIPEGYSVSREKKERFSLILESASTNQTSMYLCASSSPPGQGQPQHFGDGTRLSIL.

The chain joins TRBV4-1 to TRBJ1-2, with TRBD1 identical over 7 bases. This CDR3 is built from 15 residues. From germline, CDR1 is MGHRA and CDR2 YSYEKL. V dropped 4 bases and J dropped 4; count of bases not matched to a gene: 9. CDR3 sequence reads: CASSRTRDSLYGYTF. For the CDR3, the DNA is TGCGCCAGCAGCCGAACCCGGGACAGTCTCTATGGCTACACCTTC.

The CDR3 nucleotides read TGTGCCAGCAGCGCTACAGGGGTCGATACGCAGTATTTT. This gives the protein CASSATGVDTQYF. The rearrangement links TRBV11-2 to TRBJ2-3, with TRBD1 identical over 7 bases. The CDR3 is 13 residues long. Unmatched junction bases numbered 5, after V lost 5 bases and J lost 6 bases. The V gene's germline CDR1 is SGHAT and CDR2 FQNNGV.

CDR3 residues: CSVRLGPQTQYF. The DNA of the CDR3 is TGCAGCGTCCGCTTGGGGCCCCAGACCCAGTACTTC. V usage is TRBV29-1 and J usage is TRBJ2-5; D is possibly TRBD1 (5 bases). CDR1 is SQVTM and CDR2 is ANQGSEA in the germline V gene. V dropped 6 bases and J dropped 6 bases, with 14 bases sitting between them. The CDR3 totals 12 residues.

This chain links TRBV2 with TRBJ2-5; D ambiguous. V shed 4 bases and J shed 4 bases, with 7 bases lying between them. Germline values: CDR1 SNHLY, CDR2 FYNNEI. The CDR3 consists of 12 residues. This CDR3 is CASSGQSETQYF. DNA for the CDR3: TGTGCCAGCAGTGGGCAGTCAGAGACCCAGTACTTC.

The chain employs TRBV5-1 and TRBJ1-3, with D unclear. The V gene lost 2 bases and the J gene lost 3 bases, with 9 bases spanning the gap. Germline V gene lookup returns CDR1 SGHRS and CDR2 YFSETQ. This CDR3 region has 14 residues. CDR3 loop: CASSFREDGNTIYF. DNA of the CDR3: TGCGCCAGCAGCTTTCGGGAAGATGGAAACACCATATATTTT.

The chain joins TRBV24-1 to TRBJ1-1, with D possibly being TRBD1 (6 bases). V dropped 2 bases and J dropped 12 bases, with 15 bases sitting between them. This CDR3 is 13 amino acids long. Germline loops: CDR1 KGHDR, CDR2 SFDVKD. The CDR3 DNA is TGTGCCACCAGTGATTCGACAGGTTACAGGACTTTCTTT. Its protein is CATSDSTGYRTFF.

The V gene is TRBV7-9, the J gene TRBJ2-5; a weak D match, TRBD1 (6 bases). V was cut by 0 bases and J by 2 bases, with 10 bases left in between. Per germline, CDR1 SEHNR and CDR2 FQNEAQ (reference sequence). This CDR3 is 15 amino acids long. The CDR3 is CASSLAMQGQETQYF. The CDR3 nucleotides read TGTGCCAGCAGCTTAGCGATGCAGGGGCAAGAGACCCAGTACTTC.

This rearrangement joins TRBV5-5 to TRBJ1-2, with 8 bases aligning to TRBD1. The CDR3 has 15 amino acids. V shed 4 bases, J shed 1 base, and the junction held 6 bases outside the gene matches. Germline V CDR1 and CDR2: SGHKS, YYEKEE (reference sequence). The CDR3 spells CASSPGQAGNYGYTF. The CDR3 bases are TGTGCCAGCAGCCCGGGACAGGCCGGTAACTATGGCTACACCTTC.

V is TRBV30 and J is TRBJ1-6; no clear D. Germline V gene data show CDR1 as GTSNPN and CDR2 as SVGIG (reference sequence). Trimming cost V 1 base and J 8 bases, with 3 bases left between them. This CDR3 has 11 amino acids. The CDR3 protein is CAWSADSPLHF. CDR3 coding DNA: TGTGCCTGGAGTGCTGATTCACCCCTCCACTTT. Using reference TRBV30 and TRBJ1-6 for the parts outside the CDR3, the full variable domain is SQTIHQWPATLVQPVGSPLSLECTVEGTSNPNLYWYRQAAGRGLQLLFYSVGIGQISSEVPQNLSASRPQDRQFILSSKKLLLSDSGFYLCAWSADSPLHFGNGTRLTVT.

V is TRBV19 and J is TRBJ2-1, with 10 bases fitting TRBD2. V dropped 9 bases and J dropped 7; count of bases not matched to a gene: 9. This CDR3 spans 14 amino acids. Germline V gives CDR1 LNHDA, CDR2 SQIVND (reference sequence). CDR3 sequence: CASKTSGEPNEQFF. The CDR3, as DNA: TGTGCCAGCAAAACTAGCGGGGAGCCTAATGAGCAGTTCTTC.

V is TRBV4-1 and J is TRBJ2-3, with 12 bases fitting TRBD2. Germline values: CDR1 MGHRA, CDR2 YSYEKL. After removal of 4 bases from V and 2 bases from J, the junction contained 4 bases not matched to a gene. The length of the CDR3 is 16 residues. In DNA, the CDR3 is TGCGCCAGCAGCCGCCGACTAGCGGGGGACACAGATACGCAGTATTTT. Translation gives CASSRRLAGDTDTQYF.

A single count supports this clone. The CDR3 here is CAWRKSVANYNEQFF. The CDR3 DNA reads TGTGCCTGGAGAAAGTCGGTCGCCAACTACAATGAGCAGTTCTTC. This chain links TRBV30 with TRBJ2-1; D gene uncertain. Trimming took 3 bases from V and 3 from J, leaving 15 bases between them. This CDR3 is built from 15 residues. CDR1 is GTSNPN and CDR2 is SVGIG in the germline V gene (reference sequence). The variable domain in full, with the rest retrieved from reference TRBV30 and TRBJ2-1, is SQTIHQWPATLVQPVGSPLSLECTVEGTSNPNLYWYRQAAGRGLQLLFYSVGIGQISSEVPQNLSASRPQDRQFILSSKKLLLSDSGFYLCAWRKSVANYNEQFFGPGTRLTVL.

This clone has more than one count but fewer than ten. V usage is TRBV24-1 and J usage is TRBJ2-2; 10 positions agree with TRBD2. With 9 bases clipped from V and 3 bases from J, the junction kept 6 bases outside the gene matches. CDR1 and CDR2 from the germline V gene are KGHDR and SFDVKD. This CDR3 region has 15 residues. CDR3: CATASGSFHTGELFF. The CDR3 DNA reads TGTGCCACCGCTAGCGGGAGTTTTCACACCGGGGAGCTGTTTTTT.